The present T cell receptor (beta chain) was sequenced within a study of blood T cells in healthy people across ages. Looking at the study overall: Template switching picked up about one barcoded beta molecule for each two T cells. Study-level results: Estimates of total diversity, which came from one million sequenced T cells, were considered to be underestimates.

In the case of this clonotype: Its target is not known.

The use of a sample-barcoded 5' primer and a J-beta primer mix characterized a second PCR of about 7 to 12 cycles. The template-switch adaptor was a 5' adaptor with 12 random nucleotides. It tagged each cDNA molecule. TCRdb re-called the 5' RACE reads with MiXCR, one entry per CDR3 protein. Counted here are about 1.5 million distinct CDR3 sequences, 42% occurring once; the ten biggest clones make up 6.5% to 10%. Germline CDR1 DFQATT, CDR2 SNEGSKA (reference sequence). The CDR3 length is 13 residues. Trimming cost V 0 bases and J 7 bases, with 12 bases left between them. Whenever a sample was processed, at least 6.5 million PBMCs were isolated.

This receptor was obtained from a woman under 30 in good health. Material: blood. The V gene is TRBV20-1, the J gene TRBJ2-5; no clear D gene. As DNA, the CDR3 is TGCAGTGCTAGAGATAGTGGACCGGGGACCCAGTACTTC. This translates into CSARDSGPGTQYF.